A selection of T cell receptor beta chains follows, all from one sample in a study of cytomegalovirus exposure and HLA in healthy donors. Generated by immunoSEQ multiplex PCR, the TCRdb table keeps only in-frame clones and is missing some. The sample comprises 75,000 to 95,000 clones, approximately 57% of which are singletons, and approximately 6% rests with the top ten. Sequenced: PBMCs. The receptors shown here come from a woman in her 30s in good health and CMV-seronegative. The CDR3 runs from the conserved cysteine through the conserved F or W. D genes are given only for firm matches. Size is omitted from some rows. Given values are once, few, many or a class for expanded clones.

TRBV13	TRBJ2-5	.	.	TGTGCCAGCAGCTCCTCCTTTACGGGGGACCAAGAGACCCAGTACTTC	CASSSSFTGDQETQYF
TRBV9	TRBJ2-7	many	.	TGTGCCAGCAGCGGGAGGGCTAACTCCTACGAGCAGTACTTC	CASSGRANSYEQYF
TRBV7-8	TRBJ2-1	.	.	TGTGCCAGCACCCTCGGGCAGGGGTGGTACAATGAGCAGTTCTTC	CASTLGQGWYNEQFF
TRBV2	TRBJ1-2	.	.	TGTGCCAGCAGTGAATCGGGAAGTTATGGCTACACCTTC	CASSESGSYGYTF
TRBV6-5	TRBJ2-3	.	TRBD2	TGTGCCAGCAGTTACGGGACTAGATCAGATACGCAGTATTTT	CASSYGTRSDTQYF
TRBV10-3	TRBJ2-2	many	.	TGTGCCATCAGTGAGTCCGGGGGTTCGAACACCGGGGAGCTGTTTTTT	CAISESGGSNTGELFF
TRBV6-5	TRBJ1-2	.	TRBD1	TGTGCCAGCAGAGGGACAGGGCGGTATGGCTACACCTTC	CASRGTGRYGYTF
TRBV18	TRBJ2-5	.	TRBD2	TGTGCCAGCTCACCACCTAGCGGGGGCCCGGAAGGGGAGACCCAGTACTTC	CASSPPSGGPEGETQYF
TRBV2	TRBJ2-2	.	.	TGTGCCAGCCGGGAGACGGGAGCAAACACCGGGGAGCTGTTTTTT	CASRETGANTGELFF
TRBV4-2	TRBJ2-5	few	.	TGTGCCAGCAGCCAAGATGCGGGCACAGCCCCATTGAAAGAGACCCAGTACTTC	CASSQDAGTAPLKETQYF
TRBV19	TRBJ2-7	.	.	TGTGCCAGTAGTATAGGCGCGAGACTAGGTCCCTACGAGCAGTACTTC	CASSIGARLGPYEQYF
TRBV5-1	TRBJ2-5	.	.	TGCGCCAGCAGCTTAGGAGGGACGGGTCAAGAGACCCAGTACTTC	CASSLGGTGQETQYF
TRBV7-2	TRBJ2-1	.	TRBD2	TGTGCCAGCAGCTTAGTGGGGACTAGCGGGAGAGGAAATGAGCAGTTCTTC	CASSLVGTSGRGNEQFF
TRBV6-6	TRBJ1-1	medium-sized	.	TGTGCCAGCAGTTACCATCAACGGGGTGAAGCTTTCTTT	CASSYHQRGEAFF